Below, 32 T cell receptor beta chains from the same sample are listed, as sequenced in a study of T cell responses to AZD1222 COVID-19 vaccine. Some clones are missing from TCRdb's copy, which holds only in-frame ones; the method was immunoSEQ multiplex PCR. The repertoire holds 100,000 or so clones, with around 87% as singletons. The sample in question was peripheral blood, obtained on day 0 of AZD1222 vaccination. These receptors were taken from an adult in good health.

The J gene is TRBJ1-1, the V gene TRBV6-5, with TRBD1 as a possible D gene (6 bases). Germline values: CDR1 MNHEY, CDR2 SVGAGI. Between the trimmed V and J ends, which lost 2 bases and 7 bases, there was a span of 14 bases. The CDR3 runs 14 residues. For the CDR3, the DNA is TGTGCCAGCAGTTACCATACAGGGTATGGTGAAGCTTTCTTT. It is translated as CASSYHTGYGEAFF.

The genes are TRBV10-2 and TRBJ1-2; 8 bases agree with TRBD1. Germline V CDR1 and CDR2: WSHSY, SAAADI. The trim removed 0 bases at V and 7 bases at J, leaving 22 bases unmatched. The CDR3 is 20 residues long. The CDR3 spells CASSESIPRTGWYGAVGYTF. The CDR3 bases are TGCGCCAGCAGTGAGTCGATTCCAAGGACAGGGTGGTACGGGGCGGTTGGCTACACCTTC.

The chain couples TRBV7-9 to TRBJ1-1; D ambiguous. V was clipped by 5 bases and J by 6 bases, with 13 bases between them. The CDR3 sequence is 13 residues long. CDR1 SEHNR and CDR2 FQNEAQ come from the germline V gene (reference sequence). The CDR3 spells CASSLDGSPEAFF. Written as DNA, the CDR3 is TGTGCCAGCAGCCTGGATGGGAGCCCTGAAGCTTTCTTT.

The chain combines TRBV5-1 with TRBJ1-1, with TRBD1 identical over 7 bases. The germline CDR1 and CDR2 sequences are SGHRS and YFSETQ. Trimming removed 4 bases from V and 4 bases from J; junction bases left unmatched: 7. This CDR3 is built from 14 residues. The CDR3 DNA follows: TGCGCCAGCAGCCCATACTGGGACAGCACTGAAGCTTTCTTT. Residues: CASSPYWDSTEAFF.

The chain has TRBV7-9 and TRBJ2-2; 7 positions match TRBD2. The CDR3 loop spans 16 amino acids. The germline V gene encodes CDR1 SEHNR and CDR2 FQNEAQ (reference sequence). With V trimmed by 7 bases and J by 1 base, 9 bases remained unmatched. The CDR3 sequence is CASTPPERENTGELFF. The CDR3 nucleotides are TGTGCCAGCACTCCCCCGGAGCGGGAGAACACCGGGGAGCTGTTTTTT.

V gene TRBV7-9 combines with J gene TRBJ2-2; D ambiguous. V lost 3 bases, J lost 0 bases, and 8 bases lay in between. The CDR3 contains 15 residues. Looked up from germline, CDR1 is SEHNR and CDR2 is FQNEAQ (reference sequence). The CDR3 region has the DNA TGTGCCAGCAGCTTTGGCAGTGCGAACACCGGGGAGCTGTTTTTT. Protein product: CASSFGSANTGELFF.

This sequence joins TRBV28 and TRBJ2-1; D is perhaps TRBD2 (6 bases). The CDR3 runs 12 residues. V lost 4 bases, J lost 7 bases, and 8 bases lay in between. The V gene's germline CDR1 is MDHEN and CDR2 SYDVKM. The CDR3 DNA reads as TGTGCCAGCAGTTCTGGGAGGAATGAGCAGTTCTTC. Translating it yields CASSSGRNEQFF.

V and J are TRBV4-2 and TRBJ2-2; perhaps D is TRBD1 or TRBD2 (7 bases each). Trimming took 4 bases from V and 4 from J, leaving 22 bases between them. The CDR3 sequence is 18 residues long. Germline V gene data show CDR1 as LGHNA and CDR2 as YNFKEQ. CDR3 amino acids: CASSPHRGGREGTGELFF. As DNA, the CDR3 is TGTGCCAGCAGCCCCCACAGGGGCGGGAGAGAGGGCACCGGGGAGCTGTTTTTT.

The chain joins TRBV19 to TRBJ1-1, with 8 bases matching TRBD1. The junction had 8 bases not matched to a gene; V was cut back by 6 bases and J by 5 bases. The germline V gene has CDR1 LNHDA and CDR2 SQIVND (reference sequence). CDR3 length equals 14 residues. CDR3: CASSPKTGVTEAFF. As DNA, the CDR3 is TGTGCCAGTAGCCCTAAGACAGGGGTAACTGAAGCTTTCTTT.

The chain joins TRBV3-1 (or the pseudogene TRBV3-2) to TRBJ1-2; 9 bases match TRBD1. Germline-derived CDR1 and CDR2 are LGHDT and YNNKEL (reference sequence). The V gene end was trimmed by 4 bases and the J gene end by 4 bases; junction bases not matched to a gene: 7. CDR3 length equals 15 residues. The CDR3 nucleotides are TGTGCCAGCAGCCCACGGACAGGGGCGAGCTATGGCTACACCTTC. It encodes CASSPRTGASYGYTF.

The chain employs TRBV5-8 and TRBJ1-6; 8 bases line up with TRBD1. This CDR3 contains 17 residues. The V gene's germline CDR1 is SGHTS and CDR2 YDEGEE. V gave up 3 bases and J gave up 4 bases; unmatched junction bases: 9. CDR3 amino acids: CASSWGGQGTYNSPLHF. The DNA for the CDR3 is TGTGCCAGCAGCTGGGGAGGACAGGGAACGTATAATTCACCCCTCCACTTT.

The chain has TRBV5-1 and TRBJ1-1; 12 nucleotides line up with TRBD1. The CDR3 runs to 18 residues. Per germline, CDR1 SGHRS and CDR2 YFSETQ. After removal of 4 bases from V and 0 bases from J, the junction contained 10 bases not matched to a gene. CDR3 region: CASSPPAGTGGVNTEAFF. CDR3 nucleotides: TGCGCCAGCAGCCCACCGGCCGGGACAGGGGGCGTGAACACTGAAGCTTTCTTT.

The gene calls are TRBV27 and TRBJ2-1, with 9 bases identical to TRBD2. With 0 bases clipped from V and 4 bases from J, the junction kept 1 base outside the gene matches. CDR1 MNHEY and CDR2 SMNVEV come from the germline V gene (reference sequence). This CDR3 has 15 amino acids. CDR3 DNA: TGTGCCAGCAGTTTATCGACTAGCGGTTACAATGAGCAGTTCTTC. As protein: CASSLSTSGYNEQFF.

The chain couples TRBV10-3 to TRBJ2-2; D possibly corresponds to TRBD2 (5 bases). CDR1 is ENHRY, CDR2 SYGVKD, per germline. The V gene lost 6 bases and the J gene lost 1 base, with 9 bases spanning the gap. This CDR3 has 14 amino acids. CDR3 nucleotide sequence: TGTGCCATCAGCTCCGGGGAGAACACCGGGGAGCTGTTTTTT. It is translated as CAISSGENTGELFF.

The chain recombines TRBV27 with TRBJ2-7; D uncertain. The V gene lost 8 bases and the J gene lost 6 bases, with 14 bases spanning the gap. Looked up from germline, CDR1 is MNHEY and CDR2 is SMNVEV (reference sequence). CDR3 length: 12 residues. CDR3 loop: CASLLVWGEQYF. CDR3 bases: TGTGCCAGCCTCCTGGTGTGGGGCGAGCAGTACTTC.

The genes are TRBV18 and TRBJ2-7; D possibly corresponds to TRBD1 (6 bases). V lost 0 bases and J lost 6, with 15 bases in between. The CDR3 is 15 amino acids. Germline V gene sequence: CDR1 KGHSH, CDR2 LQKENI. The chain's CDR3 is CASSPPYRDVFEQYF. The CDR3, as DNA: TGTGCCAGCTCACCACCTTACAGGGACGTGTTCGAGCAGTACTTC.

The chain combines TRBV19 with TRBJ1-5; D unresolved. Between the trimmed V and J ends, which lost 0 bases and 0 bases, there was a span of 6 bases. Germline-derived CDR1 and CDR2 are LNHDA and SQIVND (reference sequence). CDR3 length: 15 residues. Written as DNA, the CDR3 is TGTGCCAGTAGTATAGAGCCTTATAGCAATCAGCCCCAGCATTTT. Translating it yields CASSIEPYSNQPQHF.

The J gene is TRBJ2-3, the V gene TRBV4-2; 15 bases fit TRBD2. Germline CDR1 and CDR2: LGHNA and YNFKEQ. The CDR3 is made up of 16 amino acids. Losses at the gene ends were 3 bases for V and 4 bases for J; bases not matched to a gene: 2. The CDR3 loop reads CASSQGLAGGADTQYF. The CDR3 DNA is TGTGCCAGCAGCCAGGGACTAGCGGGAGGAGCAGATACGCAGTATTTT.

The chain links TRBV4-3 to TRBJ1-4; D not certain. The germline V and J ends were trimmed by 3 bases and 5 bases, with 13 bases remaining between them. This CDR3 spans 15 amino acids. Germline V lookup: CDR1 LGHNA, CDR2 YSLEER. CDR3 sequence reads: CASSQDFMQNEKLFF. CDR3 DNA: TGCGCCAGCAGCCAGGACTTCATGCAGAATGAAAAACTGTTTTTT.

In this sample, this clone turned up once. The chain combines TRBV7-9 with TRBJ1-4, with D unresolved. V lost 0 bases to trimming and J lost 7 bases, with 12 bases between them. The CDR3 is 15 amino acids. CDR1 is SEHNR and CDR2 is FQNEAQ in the germline V gene (reference sequence). The CDR3 protein is CASSLALGHTEKLFF. The DNA of the CDR3 is TGTGCCAGCAGCTTAGCGTTAGGGCACACTGAAAAACTGTTTTTT.

The chain has TRBV5-5 and TRBJ1-5, with D unresolved. V was cut by 0 bases and J by 1 base, with 8 bases left in between. The CDR3 loop spans 15 amino acids. The V gene's germline CDR1 is SGHKS and CDR2 YYEKEE (reference sequence). The DNA of the CDR3 is TGTGCCAGCAGCTTGGGGCAAGCAAGCAATCAGCCCCAGCATTTT. This sequence encodes CASSLGQASNQPQHF.

This clone was seen more than once but under ten times. This chain uses TRBV3-1 (or the pseudogene TRBV3-2) with TRBJ1-1; D is ambiguous. The CDR3 sequence is 14 residues long. Trimming shortened V by 3 bases and J by 2 bases, and 10 bases separated the two germline ends. Germline CDR1 reads LGHDT; CDR2 reads YNNKEL (reference sequence). CDR3 in DNA: TGTGCCAGCAGCCAGGTCTTGGATAACACTGAAGCTTTCTTT. Residues: CASSQVLDNTEAFF.

V and J are TRBV5-6 and TRBJ2-3; 8 nucleotides line up with TRBD2. J gave up 6 bases and V 4 bases, and 13 bases lay outside the gene matches. Per the germline V gene, CDR1 is SGHDT and CDR2 is YYEEEE. The CDR3 is 16 amino acids. The CDR3 loop reads CASSRGTSLSNDTQYF. Written as DNA, the CDR3 is TGTGCCAGCAGCCGCGGGACTAGTTTATCCAACGATACGCAGTATTTT.

This clone occurred a few times. The genes are TRBV6-5 and TRBJ1-5; 7 nucleotides align to TRBD1. The CDR3 is 15 amino acids. Germline V gives CDR1 MNHEY, CDR2 SVGAGI. The trim removed 5 bases at V and 6 bases at J, leaving 10 bases unmatched. The CDR3 loop is CASSPLADRSQPQHF. The CDR3 DNA sequence: TGTGCCAGCAGTCCCCTTGCGGACAGGAGTCAGCCCCAGCATTTT.

The gene calls are TRBV18 and TRBJ2-3, with 11 nucleotides matching TRBD1. Germline V gives CDR1 KGHSH, CDR2 LQKENI. The CDR3 is made up of 16 amino acids. V gave up 3 bases and J gave up 4 bases; unmatched junction bases: 6. The CDR3 is CASSPPGQGGADTQYF. As DNA, the CDR3 is TGTGCCAGCTCACCTCCGGGACAGGGGGGCGCAGATACGCAGTATTTT.

V gene TRBV5-1 combines with J gene TRBJ2-3; possibly TRBD1 for D (5 bases). The CDR3 is 15 residues long. The germline V gene encodes CDR1 SGHRS and CDR2 YFSETQ. The V end was cut by 4 bases, the J end by 4 bases, with 16 bases between. CDR3 loop: CASSQQGNRADTQYF. The CDR3 DNA sequence: TGCGCCAGCAGCCAGCAGGGCAATAGGGCAGATACGCAGTATTTT.

The chain combines TRBV3-1 (or the pseudogene TRBV3-2) with TRBJ1-1; no clear D. Germline V lookup: CDR1 LGHDT, CDR2 YNNKEL (reference sequence). This CDR3 has 18 amino acids. Trimming took off 4 bases at V and 1 base at J, with 22 bases between the two ends. The CDR3 DNA is TGTGCCAGCAGCCCGCCGAGAGGGTTGGAAAGCGGGAACACTGAAGCTTTCTTT. This codes for CASSPPRGLESGNTEAFF.

The chain links TRBV7-9 to TRBJ2-1, with TRBD2 matching 8 bases. V lost 8 bases and J lost 14; bases outside the gene matches: 14. Germline V gene data show CDR1 as SEHNR and CDR2 as FQNEAQ (reference sequence). The CDR3 is 13 amino acids. CDR3 nucleotide sequence: TGTGCCAGCGGTTCCATCACTAGCGGAGTGGAGTTCTTC. Translating gives CASGSITSGVEFF.

V is TRBV21-1 and J is TRBJ2-7. TRBV21-1 is annotated as a pseudogene. There are 14 residues in the CDR3. CDR3: CASSKEGLEYEQYF. The CDR3 DNA reads as TGTGCCAGCAGCAAAGAGGGCCTAGAATACGAGCAGTACTTC.

J is TRBJ2-7 and V is TRBV5-6; no definite D call. V lost 7 bases, J lost 4 bases, and 18 bases lay in between. This CDR3 is built from 14 residues. CDR1 and CDR2 from the germline V gene are SGHDT and YYEEEE. The DNA of the CDR3 is TGTGCCAGCCACAGCGAGGCAGAAATTTACGAGCAGTACTTC. It specifies CASHSEAEIYEQYF.

This clone was found a few times. The J gene is TRBJ1-6, the V gene TRBV7-5; the table's D call of TRBD1 was not tested on the DNA. TRBV7-5 is shown as a pseudogene. This CDR3 has 17 amino acids. CDR3 protein: CARSNTGISSYNSPLHF. The CDR3 DNA reads TGTGCCAGAAGCAATACAGGGATCAGCTCCTATAATTCACCCCTCCACTTT.

The V gene is TRBV5-1, the J gene TRBJ1-2; D uncertain. Germline CDR1 is SGHRS and CDR2 is YFSETQ. V gave up 0 bases and J gave up 4 bases, with 13 bases separating them. The CDR3 has 15 residues. CDR3 residues: CASSLGRTISYGYTF. The CDR3 DNA sequence: TGCGCCAGCAGCTTGGGACGGACGATAAGCTATGGCTACACCTTC.